This T cell receptor beta chain was identified during a study of PD-1 blockade in classical Hodgkin lymphoma (TCRdb year 2020). Regarding the research as a whole: Nivolumab dosing was 3 mg/kg intravenously every 2 weeks, continuing until either disease progression or unacceptable toxicity. A peripheral blood immune signature of response to PD-1 blockade in classical Hodgkin lymphoma was defined using TCR beta sequencing and CyTOF.

The Qiagen DNeasy kit was used to extract genomic DNA from unsorted PBMCs and from the negatively selected CD4+ and CD8+ fractions. TCR beta CDR3 regions were amplified by immunoSEQ multiplex PCR using primers annealing to V and J segments. A synthetic immune receptor repertoire was used to minimize amplification bias, and any residual bias was removed computationally once sequencing was done. In the authors' own workflow: Repertoire diversity was quantified as the Shannon entropy index using custom Python scripts. Unsorted, CD4+ and CD8+ repertoires were examined separately, except in combined analyses, for which CD4+ and CD8+ sequences were merged in silico. A clone counted as expanded when the clone's frequency after treatment rose at least 2-fold relative to C1D1, and clones undetected at baseline were given a pseudocount of 0.5. Clones with 0 or 1 copy at C1D1 were defined as singleton clones, while clones with 2 or more copies were defined as non-singleton clones. Clones expanded in unsorted samples were annotated as CD4+, CD8+ or unknown by matching protein sequences in sorted samples from the same patient. Wilcoxon tests on paired samples were used to test changes in diversity from C1D1 to C4D1. TCRdb's version of the immuneACCESS table is confined to in-frame rearrangements and falls short of the full clone set. An unresolved V gene accounts for under half of the shortfall where checked; the remainder is of unknown origin. V, J and clone size were drawn from that table, and D and trimming were deduced from the DNA. This sample gives some 17,000 clones in total; roughly 82% of them show up just once. The ten largest clones take up roughly a quarter of the sample.

The investigation overall reported the following: Baseline diversity similar to that of newly diagnosed patients was observed in trial patients achieving complete response, whereas significantly lower diversity was observed in partial responders and progressors. CD4+ but not CD8+ TCR diversity rose significantly by C4D1 (p=0.0027 vs p=0.16), most apparent in complete responders (p=0.02). The study covered only a single clinical trial cohort, and the causes of the repertoire differences, possibly disease activity or prior therapy, were still not defined. Newly diagnosed patients were reported to have lower baseline TCR diversity than healthy donors, and relapsed/refractory patients were reported to have lower baseline TCR diversity still. Diversity was lower in patients who began nivolumab less than 1 year after ASCT, so these patients were left out of later analyses to avoid confounding by immune reconstitution.

Via the germline V gene, CDR1 is SGHVS and CDR2 FQNEAQ. The CDR3 starts with the cysteine, ends with the phenylalanine, and has 12 residues. Only CDR3 DNA is held: 36 bases, read in frame from base 1. Germline trimming: 4 bases from V, 7 bases from J; junction bases outside gene matches: 1. In light of the paper, this sample's time point label describes: cycle 2 day 1 (C2D1) of nivolumab. Relapse after autologous stem cell transplantation had occurred in all trial patients, and cohorts A, B and C were distinguished by prior brentuximab vedotin exposure. The trial cohort included more than 55 patients with relapsed/refractory classical Hodgkin lymphoma, and each patient had a best overall response of complete response, partial response or progressive disease. Single-agent nivolumab was administered to trial patients in the multi-cohort phase II CheckMate 205 trial. Best overall response was determined by an independent review committee according to the 2007 International Working Group response criteria. PBMCs from the trial were collected at three points: immediately before nivolumab initiation (C1D1), and during therapy at cycle 2 day 1 and cycle 4 day 1. After peripheral blood was drawn into 8 mL Vacutainer Cell Preparation Tubes, PBMCs were isolated by centrifugation and then cryopreserved.

On this clone: The specificity of this receptor is unknown. No per-base quality is available; no much larger clone lies one base away.

This sequence was found in a human donor with classical Hodgkin lymphoma. The sequences come from peripheral blood mononuclear cells (PBMCs), collected before the second cycle of nivolumab. The rearrangement joined TRBV7-8 to TRBJ2-1; TRBD1 agrees with 7 junctional bases. The CDR3 loop reads CASSSDRNEQFF. The sequenced DNA: TGTGCCAGCAGCTCGGACAGGAATGAGCAGTTCTTC.